This TCR beta chain was sequenced in a study of blood T cell repertoires in COVID-19. Study context: Samples of COVID-19 (acute and convalescent) were obtained from the United States, Italy and Spain. T cells, B-cell-depleted T cells, or PBMCs supplied cDNA or gDNA.

In the authors' methods: Amplification with reference gene primers provided the estimates of nucleated cell counts. Only in-frame clones appear in the TCRdb table, and some are missing; sequencing was by immunoSEQ multiplex PCR. Clone size and V and J calls were adopted from that table, with D and trimming inferred from the DNA. This sample has approximately 110,000 clones, with 70% to 80% found just once. V was pared by 4 bases and J by 4 bases, with 17 bases between. The CDR3 loop spans 15 amino acids. Germline CDR1 reads SGHNT; CDR2 reads YYREEE (reference sequence). V gene TRBV5-4 combines with J gene TRBJ1-2, with D possibly matching TRBD1 (6 bases). This TCR derives from an older man with active or convalescent COVID-19. Sequencing used peripheral blood. CDR3 coding DNA: TGTGCCAGCAGCAGCCAGACAGGAGAAATCTATGGCTACACCTTC. This translates into CASSSQTGEIYGYTF.